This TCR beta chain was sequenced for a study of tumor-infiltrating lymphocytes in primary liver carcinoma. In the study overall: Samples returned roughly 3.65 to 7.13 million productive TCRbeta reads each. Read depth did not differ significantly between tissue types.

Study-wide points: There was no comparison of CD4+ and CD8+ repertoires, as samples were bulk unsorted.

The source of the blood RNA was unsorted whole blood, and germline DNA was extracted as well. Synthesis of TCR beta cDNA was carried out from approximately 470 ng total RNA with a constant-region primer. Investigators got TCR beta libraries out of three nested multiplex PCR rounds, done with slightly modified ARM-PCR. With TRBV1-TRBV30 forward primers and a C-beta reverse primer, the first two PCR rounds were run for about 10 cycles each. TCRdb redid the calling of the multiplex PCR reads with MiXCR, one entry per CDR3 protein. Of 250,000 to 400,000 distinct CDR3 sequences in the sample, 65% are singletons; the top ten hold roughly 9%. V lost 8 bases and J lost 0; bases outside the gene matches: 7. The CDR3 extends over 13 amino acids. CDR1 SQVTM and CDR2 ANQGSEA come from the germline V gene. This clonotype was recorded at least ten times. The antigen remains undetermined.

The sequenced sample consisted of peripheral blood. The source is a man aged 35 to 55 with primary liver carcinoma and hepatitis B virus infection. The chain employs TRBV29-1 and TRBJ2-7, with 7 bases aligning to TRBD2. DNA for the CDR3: TGCAGCATTCGCCGCGGGAGCTCCTACGAGCAGTACTTC. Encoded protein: CSIRRGSSYEQYF.